These 13 T cell receptor beta chains were sequenced from one sample in a study of cytomegalovirus exposure and HLA in healthy donors. The PCR was carried out with 60 Vbeta primers and 13 Jbeta primers. Generated by immunoSEQ multiplex PCR, the TCRdb table keeps only in-frame clones and is missing some. Of 160,000 or so clones listed, approximately 77% are singletons. Sequencing input: PBMCs. The source is a female donor in good health and CMV-seronegative.

This clone was observed a handful of times. This rearrangement joins TRBV9 to TRBJ1-1; D uncertain. Germline loops: CDR1 SGDLS, CDR2 YYNGEE. Between the trimmed V and J ends, which lost 0 bases and 1 base, there was a span of 4 bases. CDR3 length: 13 residues. The CDR3: CASSVGPNTEAFF. The CDR3 DNA follows: TGTGCCAGCAGCGTAGGGCCGAACACTGAAGCTTTCTTT. The full variable domain, rest sourced from reference TRBV9 and TRBJ1-1, is DSGVTQTPKHLITATGQRVTLRCSPRSGDLSVYWYQQSLDQGLQFLIQYYNGEERAKGNILERFSAQQFPDLHSELNLSSLELGDSALYFCASSVGPNTEAFFGQGTRLTVV.

The J gene is TRBJ2-7, the V gene TRBV14; possible D gene TRBD1, 5 bases. The ends were cut back, 4 bases at V and 3 bases at J, with 19 bases in the middle. The CDR3 is 16 residues long. Per the germline V gene, CDR1 is SGHDN and CDR2 is FVKESK. The CDR3 DNA is TGTGCCAGCAGCCCCCCGCCCGGAGCAGGGATCTACGAGCAGTACTTC. The encoded protein is CASSPPPGAGIYEQYF.

This chain uses TRBV6-4 with TRBJ2-3, with 7 bases matching TRBD2. CDR3 length: 14 residues. The V gene end was trimmed by 2 bases and the J gene end by 5 bases; junction bases not matched to a gene: 4. Germline CDR1 reads MRHNA; CDR2 reads SNTAGT. CDR3 nucleotides: TGTGCCAGCAGTGACGGGAGGGGTGAAGATACGCAGTATTTT. Translated, it gives CASSDGRGEDTQYF.

A word on this clone: One end of the junction varies from germline; a read error may be responsible. V and J are TRBV29-1 and TRBJ1-2; D is uncertain. This CDR3 is built from 11 residues. CDR1 is SQVTM, CDR2 ANQGSEA, per germline. CDR3 bases: TGTTGCGCGGAAACTAACTATGGCTACACCTTC. It is translated as CCAETNYGYTF.

The sample holds a few counts of this clone. This sequence joins TRBV7-9 and TRBJ1-5; 11 bases fit TRBD1. Germline lookup yields CDR1 SEHNR and CDR2 FQNEAQ (reference sequence). CDR3 length: 16 residues. V dropped 3 bases and J dropped 4; count of bases not matched to a gene: 5. In DNA form, the CDR3 reads TGTGCCAGCAGCTTGGGGACAGGGGGAGCTAATCAGCCCCAGCATTTT. Its protein product is CASSLGTGGANQPQHF. Supplemented by reference TRBV7-9 and TRBJ1-5, the full variable domain reads DTGVSQNPRHKITKRGQNVTFRCDPISEHNRLYWYRQTLGQGPEFLTYFQNEAQLEKSRLLSDRFSAERPKGSFSTLEIQRTEQGDSAMYLCASSLGTGGANQPQHFGDGTRLSIL.

This clone was observed a few times. V and J are TRBV9 and TRBJ1-2, with TRBD1 matching over 9 bases. This CDR3 contains 15 residues. V was pared by 3 bases and J by 3 bases, with 6 bases of the junction left unmatched. Germline CDR1 and CDR2: SGDLS and YYNGEE. CDR3: CASSGGDRADYGYTF. As DNA, the CDR3 is TGTGCCAGCAGCGGAGGGGACAGGGCGGACTATGGCTACACCTTC. The variable domain in full, completed from reference TRBV9 and TRBJ1-2, reads DSGVTQTPKHLITATGQRVTLRCSPRSGDLSVYWYQQSLDQGLQFLIQYYNGEERAKGNILERFSAQQFPDLHSELNLSSLELGDSALYFCASSGGDRADYGYTFGSGTRLTVV.

In this sample, this clone turned up once. The chain couples TRBV9 to TRBJ1-4, with a possible D match to TRBD1 (5 bases). The CDR3 length is 15 residues. Germline-derived CDR1 and CDR2 are SGDLS and YYNGEE. V was cut by 3 bases and J by 1 base, with 10 bases left in between. Written as DNA, the CDR3 is TGTGCCAGCAGCGGTCGCACAGGAACTAATGAAAAACTGTTTTTT. This sequence encodes CASSGRTGTNEKLFF. Variable domain in full (rest from reference TRBV9 and TRBJ1-4): DSGVTQTPKHLITATGQRVTLRCSPRSGDLSVYWYQQSLDQGLQFLIQYYNGEERAKGNILERFSAQQFPDLHSELNLSSLELGDSALYFCASSGRTGTNEKLFFGSGTQLSVL.

The chain links TRBV28 to TRBJ2-7, with 9 nucleotides matching TRBD1. The CDR3 runs to 13 residues. V shed 2 bases, J shed 7 bases, and the junction held 3 bases outside the gene matches. The V gene's germline CDR1 is MDHEN and CDR2 SYDVKM. The chain's CDR3 is CASSLGDRVEQYF. DNA of the CDR3: TGTGCCAGCAGTTTAGGGGACAGGGTGGAGCAGTACTTC.

In this sample, this clone turned up a few times. V usage is TRBV6-1 and J usage is TRBJ2-3, with 7 positions matching TRBD2. Trimming cost V 4 bases and J 1 base; bases outside gene matches: 5. The CDR3 has 15 residues. Germline CDR1 and CDR2: MNHNS and SASEGT. The CDR3 region is CASSGSGVGTDTQYF. Here the CDR3 DNA reads TGTGCCAGCAGTGGCAGCGGGGTTGGCACAGATACGCAGTATTTT.

The chain recombines TRBV6-6 with TRBJ2-5, with 10 bases aligning to TRBD2. CDR3 length: 16 residues. Looked up from germline, CDR1 is MNHNY and CDR2 is SVGAGI (reference sequence). After removal of 3 bases from V and 4 bases from J, the junction contained 8 bases not matched to a gene. For the CDR3, the DNA is TGTGCCAGCAGTTATGTAGCGGGGGGCCGGGTAGAGACCCAGTACTTC. Amino acids: CASSYVAGGRVETQYF.

V usage is TRBV7-2 and J usage is TRBJ2-7; 10 nucleotides agree with TRBD1. This CDR3 is built from 15 residues. Per the germline V gene, CDR1 is SGHTA and CDR2 is FQGNSA. V dropped 4 bases and J dropped 7; count of bases not matched to a gene: 10. DNA of the CDR3: TGTGCCAGCAGCTCGTGGGACAGGGGAACCGGAGAGCAGTACTTC. Residues: CASSSWDRGTGEQYF. Based on the CDR3 plus reference TRBV7-2 and TRBJ2-7, the full variable domain is GAGVSQSPSNKVTEKGKDVELRCDPISGHTALYWYRQSLGQGLEFLIYFQGNSAPDKSGLPSDRFSAERTGGSVSTLTIQRTQQEDSAVYLCASSSWDRGTGEQYFGPGTRLTVT.

The V gene is TRBV6-1, the J gene TRBJ1-3; 7 bases match TRBD1. The CDR3 consists of 17 residues. The germline V gene encodes CDR1 MNHNS and CDR2 SASEGT. V trimming: 4 bases; J trimming: 0 bases; junction bases outside the gene matches: 9. The CDR3 sequence is CASSASQTGNSGNTIYF. The CDR3, as DNA: TGTGCCAGCAGTGCGTCCCAGACAGGGAACTCTGGAAACACCATATATTTT.

V and J are TRBV14 and TRBJ2-4; the D is unclear. V lost 6 bases and J 2 bases, leaving 11 bases between the germline ends. CDR1 SGHDN and CDR2 FVKESK come from the germline V gene. CDR3 size: 14 residues. CDR3 sequence (DNA): TGTGCCAGCAGTAACCGCGGAACCAAAAACATTCAGTACTTC. Translation gives CASSNRGTKNIQYF.